A single sample is the source of the 30 T cell receptor beta chains below, sequenced in a study of patients and donors after allogeneic stem cell transplantation. One entry per CDR3 protein results from TCRdb running MiXCR on the RT-PCR reads. Of hundreds of thousands of distinct CDR3 sequences listed, 35% to 45% are singletons. What was sequenced was blood, either unsorted or a sorted T cell fraction (not recorded which). The receptor set was obtained from a human donor who was either an allogeneic HSCT recipient or a stem cell or donor lymphocyte infusion donor (not recorded which). It is not recorded whose cells these are; they may come from a transplant donor.

This chain uses TRBV2 with TRBJ1-2; 9 bases are shared with TRBD1. This CDR3 region has 13 residues. J was trimmed by 1 base and V by 6 bases; bases with no gene match: 0. Germline V lookup: CDR1 SNHLY, CDR2 FYNNEI. CDR3 nucleotide sequence: TGTGCCAGCAGGGGACAGGGTAACTATGGCTACACCTTC. This sequence encodes CASRGQGNYGYTF. The full variable domain, its missing parts supplied by reference TRBV2 and TRBJ1-2, is EPEVTQTPSHQVTQMGQEVILRCVPISNHLYFYWYRQILGQKVEFLVSFYNNEISEKSEIFDDQFSVERPDGSNFTLKIRSTKLEDSAMYFCASRGQGNYGYTFGSGTRLTVV.

The chain combines TRBV9 with TRBJ1-5; D uncertain. Trimming removed 1 base from V and 5 bases from J, with 7 bases in between. CDR1 is SGDLS and CDR2 is YYNGEE in the germline V gene. There are 13 residues in the CDR3. The DNA for the CDR3 is TGTGCCAGCAGCGTAATGGAGGATCAGCCCCAGCATTTT. It specifies CASSVMEDQPQHF.

This clonotype was observed a handful of times. The rearrangement joins TRBV5-1 to TRBJ1-5; 10 bases align to TRBD1. Germline V CDR1 and CDR2: SGHRS, YFSETQ. V lost 3 bases to trimming and J lost 5 bases; unmatched junction nucleotides: 5. There are 15 residues in the CDR3. The DNA for the CDR3 is TGCGCCAGCAGCTCGACAGGGGGCAAGGATCAGCCCCAGCATTTT. It translates to CASSSTGGKDQPQHF.

This clonotype was picked up a small number of times. This chain uses TRBV11-2 with TRBJ1-2; D uncertain. Germline CDR1 is SGHAT and CDR2 is FQNNGV. The CDR3 runs 15 residues. The ends were cut back, 1 base at V and 5 bases at J, with 14 bases in the middle. In nucleotides, the CDR3 is TGTGCCAGCAGCTTAGCCCCCCGACACCCTTATGGCTACACCTTC. This encodes CASSLAPRHPYGYTF.

V usage is TRBV6-2 or TRBV6-3 and J usage is TRBJ1-2; D unclear. The ends were cut back, 5 bases at V and 4 bases at J, with 11 bases in the middle. This CDR3 region has 13 residues. The germline V gene has CDR1 MNHEY and CDR2 SVGEGT. CDR3 protein: CASSPFRTYGYTF. As DNA, the CDR3 is TGTGCCAGCAGTCCCTTCCGGACCTATGGCTACACCTTC.

The rearrangement uses TRBV6-6 and TRBJ1-5, with D hard to call. Germline loops: CDR1 MNHNY, CDR2 SVGAGI (reference sequence). With 6 bases removed from V and 5 bases from J, the gap between germline ends came to 14 bases. The CDR3 contains 14 residues. CDR3 sequence: CASRGEGSYQPQHF. CDR3 bases: TGTGCCAGCAGAGGAGAGGGAAGTTATCAGCCCCAGCATTTT.

J is TRBJ1-1 and V is TRBV29-1, with 9 bases aligning to TRBD1. Germline trimming cut 5 bases from V and 9 bases from J; bases unmatched to any gene: 13. The CDR3 has 14 amino acids. Per germline, CDR1 SQVTM and CDR2 ANQGSEA. The chain's CDR3 is CSVILTGGTGKAFF. DNA for the CDR3: TGCAGCGTTATCCTGACAGGGGGAACAGGTAAAGCTTTCTTT.

The gene calls are TRBV20-1 and TRBJ1-4, with D perhaps TRBD1 (5 bases). Deletions cut 3 bases from V and 3 bases from J, with 14 bases between. The length of the CDR3 is 15 residues. Germline V gene lookup returns CDR1 DFQATT and CDR2 SNEGSKA (reference sequence). Written as DNA, the CDR3 is TGCAGTGCTAGGGGCACCGAAGGGGCTAATGAAAAACTGTTTTTT. Residues: CSARGTEGANEKLFF.

This clonotype was counted only a few times. The genes are TRBV15 and TRBJ1-2; no reliable D call. Per the germline V gene, CDR1 is LNHNV and CDR2 is YYDKDF (reference sequence). Between the trimmed V and J ends, which lost 1 base and 4 bases, there was a span of 7 bases. There are 13 residues in the CDR3. CDR3 in DNA: TGTGCCACCAGCAGAGGGGAGTCCTATGGCTACACCTTC. Translated, it gives CATSRGESYGYTF.

V gene TRBV6-5 combines with J gene TRBJ1-1; 7 nucleotides agree with TRBD1. Trimming cost V 6 bases and J 1 base; bases outside gene matches: 11. Germline values: CDR1 MNHEY, CDR2 SVGAGI. CDR3 length equals 16 residues. DNA of the CDR3: TGTGCCAGCAGGTCCTTTCAGACAGGGAGGAACACTGAAGCTTTCTTT. Translating gives CASRSFQTGRNTEAFF.

Only a few counts were recorded for this clonotype. The chain joins TRBV7-9 to TRBJ1-5; D not certain. V dropped 1 base and J dropped 6 bases, with 4 bases sitting between them. This CDR3 spans 12 amino acids. CDR1 is SEHNR, CDR2 FQNEAQ, per germline (reference sequence). CDR3 region: CASSLDSQPQHF. In DNA form, the CDR3 reads TGTGCCAGCAGCTTAGATAGTCAGCCCCAGCATTTT.

The table lists this clonotype with a few counts. The chain has TRBV12-3 or TRBV12-4 and TRBJ1-5; the D is unclear. This CDR3 has 14 residues. V was trimmed by 2 bases and J by 1 base, leaving 6 bases between them. The CDR3 loop is CASSLWVSNQPQHF. CDR3 nucleotides: TGTGCCAGCAGTTTATGGGTAAGCAATCAGCCCCAGCATTTT.

J is TRBJ2-7 and V is TRBV14; D is undetermined. Germline CDR1 SGHDN, CDR2 FVKESK. Between the trimmed V and J ends, which lost 3 bases and 1 base, there was a span of 13 bases. The CDR3 has 15 residues. The CDR3, as DNA: TGTGCCAGCAGCCACCCACGGAACGGTTCCTACGAGCAGTACTTC. It codes for CASSHPRNGSYEQYF.

This clonotype was counted a few times. V and J are TRBV2 and TRBJ1-5; D gene ambiguous. There are 16 residues in the CDR3. The V gene's germline CDR1 is SNHLY and CDR2 FYNNEI. V lost 5 bases to trimming and J lost 1 base, with 15 bases between them. CDR3 region: CASSHDLGGSNQPQHF. In nucleotides, the CDR3 is TGTGCCAGCAGTCATGACCTCGGCGGGAGCAATCAGCCCCAGCATTTT.

The V call is TRBV14, the J call TRBJ1-4; D is unclear. The V gene lost 0 bases and the J gene lost 4 bases, with 6 bases spanning the gap. There are 14 residues in the CDR3. Germline CDR1 reads SGHDN; CDR2 reads FVKESK. The CDR3 protein is CASSQEPINEKLFF. The CDR3 nucleotides are TGTGCCAGCAGCCAAGAACCGATTAATGAAAAACTGTTTTTT.

This chain uses TRBV12-3 or TRBV12-4 with TRBJ2-5; 12 bases match TRBD2. The V segment lost 3 bases and the J segment 1 base; nucleotides outside the gene matches: 3. This CDR3 has 16 amino acids. CDR3 protein: CASSLTSGGLQETQYF. In nucleotides, the CDR3 is TGTGCCAGCAGTTTGACTAGCGGGGGTCTCCAAGAGACCCAGTACTTC.

This clonotype was detected once. J is TRBJ2-7 and V is TRBV4-1; the match to TRBD1 covers 7 bases. J was trimmed by 3 bases and V by 4 bases; bases with no gene match: 12. Germline V gene sequence: CDR1 MGHRA, CDR2 YSYEKL. The CDR3 consists of 16 residues. CDR3 bases: TGCGCCAGCAGCCGCAGACAGGGACAGCCCGGCTACGAGCAGTACTTC. Its protein is CASSRRQGQPGYEQYF.

CDR3 sequence: CASSLPWGRQGDTEAFF. The CDR3 DNA sequence: TGTGCCAGCAGCTTACCCTGGGGTCGGCAGGGAGACACTGAAGCTTTCTTT. V usage is TRBV7-9 and J usage is TRBJ1-1; a possible D gene is TRBD1 (5 bases). V shed 2 bases and J shed 3 bases, with 19 bases lying between them. This CDR3 comprises 17 residues. Germline CDR1 and CDR2: SEHNR and FQNEAQ (reference sequence).

This chain connects TRBV25-1 to TRBJ2-7; D unresolved. The CDR3 totals 16 residues. V was clipped by 2 bases and J by 5 bases, with 19 bases between them. Per the germline V gene, CDR1 is MGHDK and CDR2 is SYGVNS. The CDR3: CASSELGGDRIHEQYF. In DNA form, the CDR3 reads TGTGCCAGCAGTGAACTGGGTGGAGACCGTATTCACGAGCAGTACTTC.

The rearrangement links TRBV3-1 to TRBJ2-7; D is undetermined. V was trimmed by 0 bases and J by 6 bases, leaving 9 bases between them. The length of the CDR3 is 13 residues. CDR1 LGHDT and CDR2 YNNKEL come from the germline V gene (reference sequence). CDR3 bases: TGTGCCAGCAGCCAAGAAGTCTATTCCGAGCAGTACTTC. It encodes CASSQEVYSEQYF.

The V gene is TRBV28, the J gene TRBJ2-7; the D call may be TRBD1 or TRBD2 (5 bases each). This CDR3 is built from 15 residues. With 5 bases removed from V and 3 bases from J, the gap between germline ends came to 17 bases. Germline assignment: CDR1 MDHEN and CDR2 SYDVKM. DNA for the CDR3: TGTGCCAGCAGTCTCGGTCCTGAGGGGTTCTACGAGCAGTACTTC. Translating gives CASSLGPEGFYEQYF. The full variable domain, completed using reference TRBV28 and TRBJ2-7, is DVKVTQSSRYLVKRTGEKVFLECVQDMDHENMFWYRQDPGLGLRLIYFSYDVKMKEKGDIPEGYSVSREKKERFSLILESASTNQTSMYLCASSLGPEGFYEQYFGPGTRLTVT.

CDR3 sequence: CSARAHSLDTQYF. In nucleotides, the CDR3 is TGCAGTGCTAGAGCCCATTCCCTGGATACGCAGTATTTT. The rearrangement uses TRBV20-1 and TRBJ2-3; D remains unclear. The CDR3 is 13 amino acids. V lost 1 base to trimming and J lost 6 bases, with 11 bases between them. Germline V lookup: CDR1 DFQATT, CDR2 SNEGSKA (reference sequence).

V and J are TRBV5-1 and TRBJ2-3; maybe TRBD2 (7 bases). V was cut by 4 bases and J by 4 bases, with 16 bases left in between. CDR1 SGHRS and CDR2 YFSETQ come from the germline V gene. CDR3 size: 15 residues. For the CDR3, the DNA is TGCGCCAGCAGCGATAGAGGGGGAGGGCCAGATACGCAGTATTTT. It codes for CASSDRGGGPDTQYF.

The chain has TRBV6-2 or TRBV6-3 and TRBJ1-1; D is uncertain. This CDR3 comprises 14 residues. The V end lost 0 bases, the J end lost 1 base, and 6 bases lay between the germline ends. Germline V gene lookup returns CDR1 MNHEY and CDR2 SVGEGT. CDR3 DNA sequence: TGTGCCAGCAGTTACTCGGGGAAGAACACTGAAGCTTTCTTT. As protein: CASSYSGKNTEAFF.

The chain couples TRBV4-1 to TRBJ1-5; D is unresolved. The CDR3 runs 16 residues. Germline CDR1 MGHRA, CDR2 YSYEKL. The V and J ends lost 0 bases and 2 bases respectively, with 11 bases between them. The CDR3 region has the DNA TGCGCCAGCAGCCAAGATACAGACTTTGGCAATCAGCCCCAGCATTTT. It yields the protein CASSQDTDFGNQPQHF.

V gene TRBV4-3 combines with J gene TRBJ1-3; D is unresolved. Germline CDR1 reads LGHNA; CDR2 reads YSLEER. The CDR3 extends over 16 amino acids. V dropped 4 bases and J dropped 3 bases, with 16 bases sitting between them. The CDR3 DNA reads TGCGCCAGCAGCCCTAGTTACCAAGGCTTTGGAAACACCATATATTTT. This sequence encodes CASSPSYQGFGNTIYF.

This chain uses TRBV6-5 with TRBJ1-3; no clear D. This CDR3 is 15 amino acids long. V lost 5 bases to trimming and J lost 2 bases, with 13 bases between them. CDR1 is MNHEY and CDR2 is SVGAGI in the germline V gene. The CDR3, as DNA: TGTGCCAGCAGTCAACCGGGCCGCGCTGGAAACACCATATATTTT. As protein: CASSQPGRAGNTIYF.

This chain uses TRBV20-1 with TRBJ1-5; D is perhaps TRBD1 (5 bases). Germline V gene lookup returns CDR1 DFQATT and CDR2 SNEGSKA (reference sequence). The CDR3 loop spans 14 amino acids. The V end lost 3 bases, the J end lost 0 bases, and 9 bases lay between the germline ends. The DNA of the CDR3 is TGCAGTGCTAGTTGGGGGTATAGCAATCAGCCCCAGCATTTT. It translates to CSASWGYSNQPQHF.

The chain joins TRBV28 to TRBJ2-2; D is unresolved. Germline assignment: CDR1 MDHEN and CDR2 SYDVKM. The CDR3 runs to 12 residues. V was pared by 8 bases and J by 5 bases, with 9 bases between. The CDR3 reads CASSLITGELFF. The CDR3 region has the DNA TGTGCCAGCTCCCTAATTACCGGGGAGCTGTTTTTT.

This chain joins TRBV19 and TRBJ2-3; D call uncertain. The ends were cut back, 3 bases at V and 2 bases at J, with 9 bases in the middle. The CDR3 runs to 14 residues. Germline V gene lookup returns CDR1 LNHDA and CDR2 SQIVND (reference sequence). The CDR3 here is CASSMGLITDTQYF. As DNA, the CDR3 is TGTGCCAGTAGTATGGGCTTAATCACAGATACGCAGTATTTT.